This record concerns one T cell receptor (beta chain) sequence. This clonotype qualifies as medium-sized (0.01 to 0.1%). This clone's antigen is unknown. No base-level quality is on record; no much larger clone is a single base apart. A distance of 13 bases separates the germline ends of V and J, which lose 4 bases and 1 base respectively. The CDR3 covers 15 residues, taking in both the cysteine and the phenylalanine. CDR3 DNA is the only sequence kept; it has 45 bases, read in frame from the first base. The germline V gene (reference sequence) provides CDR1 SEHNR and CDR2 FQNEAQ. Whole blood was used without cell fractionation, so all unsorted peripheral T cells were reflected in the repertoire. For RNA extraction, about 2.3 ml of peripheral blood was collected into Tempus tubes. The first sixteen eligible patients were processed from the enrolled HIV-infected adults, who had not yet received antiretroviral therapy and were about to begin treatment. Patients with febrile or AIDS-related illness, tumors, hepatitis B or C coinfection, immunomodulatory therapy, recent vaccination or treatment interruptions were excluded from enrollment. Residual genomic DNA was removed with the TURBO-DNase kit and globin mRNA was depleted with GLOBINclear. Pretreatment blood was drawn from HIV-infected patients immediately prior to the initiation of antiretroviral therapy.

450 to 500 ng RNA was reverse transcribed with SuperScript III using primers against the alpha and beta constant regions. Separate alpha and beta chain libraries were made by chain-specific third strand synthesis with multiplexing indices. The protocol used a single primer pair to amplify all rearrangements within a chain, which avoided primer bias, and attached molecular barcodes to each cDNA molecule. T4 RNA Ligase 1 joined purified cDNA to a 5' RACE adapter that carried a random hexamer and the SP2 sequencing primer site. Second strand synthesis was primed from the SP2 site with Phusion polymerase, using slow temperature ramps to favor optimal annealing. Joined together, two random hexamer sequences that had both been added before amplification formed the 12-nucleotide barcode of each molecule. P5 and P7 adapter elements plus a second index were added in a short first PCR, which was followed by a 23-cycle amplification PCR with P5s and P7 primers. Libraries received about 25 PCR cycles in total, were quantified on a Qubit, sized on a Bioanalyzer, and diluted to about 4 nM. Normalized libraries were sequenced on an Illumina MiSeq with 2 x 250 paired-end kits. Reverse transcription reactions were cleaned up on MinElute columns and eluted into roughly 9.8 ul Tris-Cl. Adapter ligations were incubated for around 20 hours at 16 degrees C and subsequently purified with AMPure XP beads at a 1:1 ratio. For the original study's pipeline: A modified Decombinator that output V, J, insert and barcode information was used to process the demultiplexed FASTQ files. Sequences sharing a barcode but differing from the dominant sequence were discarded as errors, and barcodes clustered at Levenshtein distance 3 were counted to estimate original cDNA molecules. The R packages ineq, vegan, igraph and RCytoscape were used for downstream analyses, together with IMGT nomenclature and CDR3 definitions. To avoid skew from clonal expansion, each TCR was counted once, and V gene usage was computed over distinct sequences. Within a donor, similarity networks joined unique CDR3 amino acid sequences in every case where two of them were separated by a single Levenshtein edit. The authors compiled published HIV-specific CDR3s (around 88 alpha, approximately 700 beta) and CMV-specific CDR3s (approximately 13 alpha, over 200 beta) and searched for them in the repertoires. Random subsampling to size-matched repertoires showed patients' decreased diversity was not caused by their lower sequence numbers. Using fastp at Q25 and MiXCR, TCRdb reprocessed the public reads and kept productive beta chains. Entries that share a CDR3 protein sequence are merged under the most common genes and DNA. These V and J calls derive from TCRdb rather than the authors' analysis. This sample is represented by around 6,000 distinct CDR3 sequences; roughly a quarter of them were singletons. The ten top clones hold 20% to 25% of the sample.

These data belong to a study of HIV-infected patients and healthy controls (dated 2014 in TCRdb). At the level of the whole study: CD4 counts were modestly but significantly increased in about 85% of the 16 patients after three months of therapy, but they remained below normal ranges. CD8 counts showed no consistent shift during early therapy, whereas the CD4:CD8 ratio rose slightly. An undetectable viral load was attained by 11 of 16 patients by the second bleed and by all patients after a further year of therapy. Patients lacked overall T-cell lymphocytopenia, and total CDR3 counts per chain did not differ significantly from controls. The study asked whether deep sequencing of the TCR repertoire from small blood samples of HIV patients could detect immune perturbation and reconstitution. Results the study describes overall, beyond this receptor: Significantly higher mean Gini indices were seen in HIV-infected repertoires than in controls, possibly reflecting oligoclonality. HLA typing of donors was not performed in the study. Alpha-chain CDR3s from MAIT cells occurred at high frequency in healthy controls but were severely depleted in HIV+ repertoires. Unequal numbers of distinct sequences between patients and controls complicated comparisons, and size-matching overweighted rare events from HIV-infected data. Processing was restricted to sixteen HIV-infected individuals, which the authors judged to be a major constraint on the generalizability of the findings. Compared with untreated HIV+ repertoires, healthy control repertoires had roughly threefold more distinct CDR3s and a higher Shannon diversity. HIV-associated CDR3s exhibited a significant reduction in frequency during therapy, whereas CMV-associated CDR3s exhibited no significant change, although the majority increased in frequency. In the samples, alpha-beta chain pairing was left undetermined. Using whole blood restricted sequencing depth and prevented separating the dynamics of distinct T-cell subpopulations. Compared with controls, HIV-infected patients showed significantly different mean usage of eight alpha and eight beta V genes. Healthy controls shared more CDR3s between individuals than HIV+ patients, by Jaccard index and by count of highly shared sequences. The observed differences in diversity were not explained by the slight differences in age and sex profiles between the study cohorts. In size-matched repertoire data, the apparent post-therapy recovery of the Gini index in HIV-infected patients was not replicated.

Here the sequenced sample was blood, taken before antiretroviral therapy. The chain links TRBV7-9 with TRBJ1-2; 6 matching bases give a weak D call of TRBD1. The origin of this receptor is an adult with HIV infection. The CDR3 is CASSSADRLNYGYTF. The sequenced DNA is TGTGCCAGCAGCTCCGCGGACAGACTTAACTATGGCTACACCTTC.